Below, one T cell receptor (beta chain) is given with its context. Antigen: not known. With 3 bases removed from V and 4 bases from J, the gap between germline ends came to 8 bases. This CDR3 has 13 amino acids. The germline CDR1 and CDR2 sequences are SGHRS and YFSETQ. The sample comes from a study of cytomegalovirus exposure and HLA in healthy donors. Study as a whole: There were 350 to 400 genotyped donors. Of these, roughly 80% fell in the genetic ancestry cluster associated with self-reported Caucasian donors. Study-wide findings and caveats: Association with HLA alleles at 0.05 false discovery rate was found for 17,000 or so TCR beta sequences in a later analysis. Analyzed later, most CMV-associated TCR beta chains appeared HLA-restricted.

Primers for the PCR totalled 60 Vbeta and 13 Jbeta. Using immunoSEQ multiplex PCR, the repertoire was profiled, and TCRdb retains in-frame clones only, with some absent. This table has approximately 130,000 clones, 72% appearing once. What was sequenced was PBMCs. This rearrangement joins TRBV5-1 to TRBJ2-1; D is possibly TRBD1 (5 bases). The receptor was derived from a man aged 45-65 years in good health and CMV-seropositive. The CDR3 is CASSSGLYNEQFF. CDR3 in DNA: TGCGCCAGCAGCTCAGGGTTATACAATGAGCAGTTCTTC. Filled out from reference TRBV5-1 and TRBJ2-1, the complete variable domain reads KAGVTQTPRYLIKTRGQQVTLSCSPISGHRSVSWYQQTPGQGLQFLFEYFSETQRNKGNFPGRFSGRQFSNSRSEMNVSTLELGDSALYLCASSSGLYNEQFFGPGTRLTVL.